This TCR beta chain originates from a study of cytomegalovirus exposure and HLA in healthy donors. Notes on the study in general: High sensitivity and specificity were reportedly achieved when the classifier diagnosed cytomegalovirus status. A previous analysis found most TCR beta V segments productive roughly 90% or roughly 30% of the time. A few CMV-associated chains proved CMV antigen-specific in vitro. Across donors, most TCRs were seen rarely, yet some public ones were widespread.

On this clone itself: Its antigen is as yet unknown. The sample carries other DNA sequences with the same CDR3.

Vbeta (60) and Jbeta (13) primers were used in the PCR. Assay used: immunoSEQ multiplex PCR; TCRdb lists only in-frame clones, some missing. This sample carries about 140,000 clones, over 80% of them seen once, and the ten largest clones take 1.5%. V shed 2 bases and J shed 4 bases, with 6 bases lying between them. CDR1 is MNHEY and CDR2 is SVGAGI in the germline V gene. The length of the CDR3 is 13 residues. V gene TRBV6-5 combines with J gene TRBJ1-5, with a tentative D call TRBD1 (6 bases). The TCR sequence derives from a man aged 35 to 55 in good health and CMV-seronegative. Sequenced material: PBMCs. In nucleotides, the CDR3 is TGTGCCAGCAGTTACAGGGGGAATCAGCCCCAGCATTTT. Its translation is CASSYRGNQPQHF.